A selection of T cell receptor beta chains follows, all from one sample in a study of T cell responses to AZD1222 COVID-19 vaccine. Repertoires were generated with immunoSEQ multiplex PCR, while TCRdb's copy carries only in-frame clones and drops some. The table includes roughly 130,000 clones, about 86% detected once. Source: peripheral blood, taken on day 0 of AZD1222 vaccination. These receptors all stem from an adult in good health. Each CDR3 is given with its conserved first and last residue. The D gene is left open where the match is weak. Where a row states a size, it is once, few, many or the class of an expanded clone; other rows omit it.

>NA|TRBJ2-2|NA|TRBV11-2
CASSLDTEDDTGELFF
TGTGCCAGCAGCTTAGACACAGAAGACGACACCGGGGAGCTGTTTTTT
>NA|TRBJ2-1|TRBD2|TRBV29-1
CSVGTSGIGNEQFF
TGCAGCGTTGGGACTAGCGGGATAGGGAATGAGCAGTTCTTC
>few|TRBJ1-6|NA|TRBV7-2
CASSLDGTSYNSPLHF
TGTGCCAGCAGCTTAGATGGGACGAGTTATAATTCACCCCTCCACTTT
>NA|TRBJ1-6|NA|TRBV7-2
CASSLDGGADLSPLHF
TGTGCCAGCAGCTTAGATGGTGGGGCGGATCTTTCACCCCTCCACTTT
>NA|TRBJ2-5|NA|TRBV15
CATSRDYVAVTPTETQYF
TGTGCCACCAGCAGAGATTATGTAGCGGTCACGCCAACGGAGACCCAGTACTTC
>once|TRBJ2-3|NA|TRBV30
CAWSLGDTQYF
TGTGCCTGGAGTCTGGGAGATACGCAGTATTTT
>NA|TRBJ1-2|NA|TRBV2
CASTPTNYGYTF
TGTGCCAGCACCCCTACTAACTATGGCTACACCTTC
>NA|TRBJ2-5|NA|TRBV7-2
CASSQSGLEEETQYF
TGTGCCAGCAGCCAGTCGGGACTGGAAGAAGAGACCCAGTACTTC
>NA|TRBJ2-3|TRBD2|TRBV4-3
CASSPRLAGRTDTQYF
TGCGCCAGCAGCCCCCGACTAGCGGGACGCACAGATACGCAGTATTTT
>once|TRBJ2-3|NA|TRBV7-9
CASSPAQGPDTQYF
TGTGCCAGCAGCCCAGCCCAGGGTCCAGATACGCAGTATTTT
>NA|TRBJ1-3|NA|TRBV9
CASSGDFSGNTIYF
TGTGCCAGCAGCGGGGACTTCTCTGGAAACACCATATATTTT
>NA|TRBJ2-1|NA|TRBV7-2
CASSLDYLNEQFF
TGTGCCAGCAGCTTAGACTACCTCAATGAGCAGTTCTTC
>NA|TRBJ1-5|TRBD1|TRBV7-2
CASSLLEGAWQPQHF
TGTGCCAGCAGCTTATTAGAGGGGGCCTGGCAGCCCCAGCATTTT
>few|TRBJ1-5|NA|TRBV27
CASSLRVGGEANNQPQHF
TGTGCCAGCAGTTTACGGGTGGGAGGGGAAGCAAATAATCAGCCCCAGCATTTT
>NA|TRBJ2-1|NA|TRBV14
CASSQGGPHQGEQFF
TGTGCCAGCAGCCAAGGAGGCCCTCATCAGGGTGAGCAGTTCTTC
>NA|TRBJ2-1|NA|TRBV7-3
CASSLSSDYNEQFF
TGTGCCAGCAGCTTAAGTTCAGACTACAATGAGCAGTTCTTC
>once|TRBJ2-7|NA|TRBV11-1
CASSLGRTGMYEQYF
TGTGCCAGCAGCTTAGGACGAACAGGGATGTACGAGCAGTACTTC
>NA|TRBJ1-2|NA|TRBV28
CASSTNRIANYGYTF
TGTGCCAGCAGTACCAACAGAATAGCTAACTATGGCTACACCTTC
>NA|TRBJ1-1|NA|TRBV5-1
CASSLTGPLMNTEAFF
TGCGCCAGCAGCTTAACGGGGCCCCTTATGAACACTGAAGCTTTCTTT
>few|TRBJ1-1|NA|TRBV10-1
CASSRGGTEAFF
TGCGCCAGCTCACGGGGAGGCACTGAAGCTTTCTTT
>NA|TRBJ2-1|TRBD1|TRBV9
CASSPHGTGGSLYNEQFF
TGTGCCAGCAGCCCCCACGGGACAGGGGGTTCACTTTACAATGAGCAGTTCTTC
>once|TRBJ2-2|NA|TRBV7-9
CASSPTVKNTGELFF
TGTGCCAGCAGCCCGACAGTTAAAAACACCGGGGAGCTGTTTTTT
>NA|TRBJ1-5|NA|TRBV24-1
CATSSQGNQPQHF
TGTGCCACCAGTTCGCAGGGGAATCAGCCCCAGCATTTT
>NA|TRBJ1-3|NA|TRBV6-5
CASRREQGGDTIYF
TGTGCCAGCAGGAGAGAACAGGGTGGGGACACCATATATTTT
>NA|TRBJ2-7|NA|TRBV4-1
CASSQGGAGTYEQYF
TGCGCCAGCAGCCAAGGGGGGGCTGGAACCTACGAGCAGTACTTC
>once|TRBJ1-2|NA|TRBV6-5
CASSTRRGGNYGYTF
TGTGCCAGCAGCACCAGGAGGGGAGGGAACTATGGCTACACCTTC
>NA|TRBJ1-5|NA|TRBV18
CASSPQDGGSNQPQHF
TGTGCCAGCTCACCACAAGACGGCGGTAGCAATCAGCCCCAGCATTTT
>NA|TRBJ2-3|NA|TRBV3-1/TRBV3-2
CASSQQGSDTQYF
TGTGCCAGCAGCCAACAGGGTTCGGATACGCAGTATTTT
>NA|TRBJ1-1|NA|TRBV6-5
CASSPDGNTEAFF
TGTGCCAGCAGTCCGGACGGAAACACTGAAGCTTTCTTT
>NA|TRBJ1-1|NA|TRBV27
CASSLFLRRDTEAFF
TGTGCCAGCAGCCTATTTTTGAGGAGGGACACTGAAGCTTTCTTT
>NA|TRBJ1-6|TRBD1|TRBV5-1
CASSADRGSHSPLHF
TGCGCCAGCAGCGCTGACAGGGGATCTCATTCACCCCTCCACTTT
>NA|TRBJ2-2|TRBD1|TRBV27
CASSLTGVNTGELFF
TGTGCCAGCAGTTTAACAGGGGTGAACACCGGGGAGCTGTTTTTT
>NA|TRBJ1-1|NA|TRBV10-2
CASSDPGQNTEAFF
TGCGCCAGCAGCGATCCGGGACAAAACACTGAAGCTTTCTTT
>NA|TRBJ1-4|NA|TRBV19
CASSLQGNEKLFF
TGTGCCAGTAGTCTGCAGGGGAATGAAAAACTGTTTTTT
>NA|TRBJ1-6|TRBD1|TRBV7-3
CASSSQTGEATDNSPLHF
TGTGCCAGCAGCTCCCAGACAGGGGAAGCAACAGATAATTCACCCCTCCACTTT
>NA|TRBJ2-7|NA|TRBV27
CASSLYNPRGLIRVYEQYF
TGTGCCAGCAGTTTATATAATCCCAGGGGATTGATTCGTGTCTACGAGCAGTACTTC
>once|TRBJ2-6|NA|TRBV5-4
CASSSPNGANVLTF
TGTGCCAGCAGCTCTCCCAACGGGGCCAACGTCCTGACTTTC
>NA|TRBJ2-2|TRBD1|TRBV6-5
CASSRRTGDGGELFF
TGTGCCAGCAGCCGTCGGACAGGGGACGGCGGGGAGCTGTTTTTT
>NA|TRBJ1-2|NA|TRBV9
CASSVGTGDGYTF
TGTGCCAGCAGCGTAGGAACGGGAGATGGCTACACCTTC
>NA|TRBJ1-1|NA|TRBV20-1
CSAAGGTEAFF
TGCAGTGCGGCGGGGGGGACTGAAGCTTTCTTT
>NA|TRBJ1-2|TRBD1|TRBV28
CASSRDRGGGSGYTF
TGTGCCAGCAGCCGGGACAGGGGAGGGGGTTCTGGCTACACCTTC
>NA|TRBJ2-2|NA|TRBV29-1
CSVEMPGAGELFF
TGCAGCGTTGAGATGCCGGGAGCCGGGGAGCTGTTTTTT
>NA|TRBJ2-5|NA|TRBV3-1/TRBV3-2
CASSPTLGPGQETQYF
TGTGCCAGCAGCCCGACCCTTGGCCCGGGACAAGAGACCCAGTACTTC
>NA|TRBJ1-2|TRBD1|TRBV28
CASSALPGQGGFLDGYTF
TGTGCCAGCAGTGCACTCCCGGGACAGGGGGGATTCCTAGATGGCTACACCTTC
>once|TRBJ2-7|TRBD2|TRBV3-1/TRBV3-2
CVINSGRDEGEQYF
TGTGTCATTAACAGCGGGAGAGACGAGGGAGAGCAGTACTTC
>NA|TRBJ2-2|NA|TRBV18
CASSPSGTPDTGELFF
TGTGCCAGCTCACCCTCCGGGACTCCGGACACCGGGGAGCTGTTTTTT
>NA|TRBJ2-7|NA|TRBV28
CATVDSASKRQYF
TGTGCCACAGTCGACTCGGCTTCAAAACGGCAGTACTTC
>NA|TRBJ2-3|NA|TRBV9
CASSGVQTSTDTQYF
TGTGCCAGCAGCGGGGTTCAAACTAGCACAGATACGCAGTATTTT
>NA|TRBJ1-4|NA|TRBV2
CASSRDNEKLFF
TGTGCCAGCAGCAGGGATAATGAAAAACTGTTTTTT
>few|TRBJ1-2|TRBD1|TRBV19
CASSIRAQGAGSYGYTF
TGTGCCAGTAGTATCCGAGCACAGGGGGCGGGTTCCTATGGCTACACCTTC
>NA|TRBJ1-4|TRBD1|TRBV7-9
CASSLPGQGGTKLFF
TGTGCCAGCAGCTTACCGGGACAGGGGGGCACGAAACTGTTTTTT